The T cell receptor (beta chain) described here comes from a study of blood T cells in healthy people across ages. Sample-barcoded 5' priming and a J-beta primer mix drove a second PCR of about 6 to 12 cycles. Each sample provided no less than 2.5 million CDR3-containing paired-end reads. TCRdb fed the 5' RACE reads into MiXCR, producing one record per CDR3 protein. This sample carries around 1,900,000 distinct CDR3 sequences, roughly two fifths of them seen once, and the ten largest clones take 23%. V lost 6 bases, J lost 2 bases, and 14 bases lay in between. The CDR3 is 14 amino acids. Looked up from germline, CDR1 is ENHRY and CDR2 is SYGVKD. Investigators took roughly 10 milliliters of peripheral blood from every donor. Study observations and caveats: Fewer expanded clones and more diversity marked long-lived versus aged donors.

This clonotype was detected only a few times. Its antigen is unidentified. This chain links TRBV10-3 with TRBJ2-7, with a tentative D call TRBD1 (5 bases). The specimen sequenced was blood. The clonotype comes from a human donor in good health. The CDR3 DNA follows: TGTGCCATCAGGGAAAGGGGCGCCGCCTACGAGCAGTACTTC. The encoded protein is CAIRERGAAYEQYF.